This T cell receptor (beta chain) was captured by sequencing in a study of tumor-infiltrating lymphocytes in localized non-small cell lung cancer. Background on the study: Resected tumor was paired with non-adjacent uninvolved lung from the same patient.

Sequencing was performed with immunoSEQ multiplex PCR; in TCRdb, only in-frame clones are kept and a portion is missing. The sample has 6,800 or so clones; approximately 71% are singletons. This CDR3 region has 13 residues. Germline V gives CDR1 MNHNS, CDR2 SASEGT. V was clipped by 10 bases and J by 2 bases, with 15 bases between them. Comment on this clone: Its antigen is currently unknown.

Overall study results and limits: Not all patients were TCR sequenced, owing to tissue quantity. Different pieces of the same tissue were used for each assay.

Sequenced input: uninvolved lung tissue not adjacent to the tumor. The gene calls are TRBV6-1 and TRBJ2-7; no firm D call. The sequence derives from a human donor with non-small cell lung cancer. CDR3 in DNA: TGTGCCATTTTCGTGAGTCTAACCTACGAGCAGTACTTC. This translates into CAIFVSLTYEQYF.